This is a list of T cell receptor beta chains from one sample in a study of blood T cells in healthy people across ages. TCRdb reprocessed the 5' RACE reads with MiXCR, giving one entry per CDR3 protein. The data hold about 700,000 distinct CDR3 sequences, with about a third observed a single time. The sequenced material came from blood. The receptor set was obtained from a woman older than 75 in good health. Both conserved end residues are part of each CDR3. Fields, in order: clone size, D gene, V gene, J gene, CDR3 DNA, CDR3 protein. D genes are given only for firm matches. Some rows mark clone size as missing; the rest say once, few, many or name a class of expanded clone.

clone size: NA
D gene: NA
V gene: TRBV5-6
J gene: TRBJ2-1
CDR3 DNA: TGTGCCAGCAAAGGACCGGGCCCTACTATGGAGCAGGACTTC
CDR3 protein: CASKGPGPTMEQDF

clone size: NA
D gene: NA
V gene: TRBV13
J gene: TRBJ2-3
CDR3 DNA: TGTGCCAGCAGCCCCGGAGTATCAAAGGCTCTCATGCAGTATTTT
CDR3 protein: CASSPGVSKALMQYF

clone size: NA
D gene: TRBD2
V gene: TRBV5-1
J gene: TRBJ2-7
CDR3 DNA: TGCGCCAGCAGCGAACGTGGTAGCGGGATGGTTGCTGAGCAGTACTTC
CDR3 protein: CASSERGSGMVAEQYF

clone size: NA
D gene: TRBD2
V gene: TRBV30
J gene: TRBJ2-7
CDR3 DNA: TGTGCCTGGACTCTCGGCCTCAGCGGGAGCTCCTACGAGCAGTACTTC
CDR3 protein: CAWTLGLSGSSYEQYF

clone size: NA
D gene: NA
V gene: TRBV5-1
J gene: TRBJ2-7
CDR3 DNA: TGCGCCAGCAACCTGAGTGGGGGGAAAGTCTACGAGCAGTACTTC
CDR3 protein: CASNLSGGKVYEQYF

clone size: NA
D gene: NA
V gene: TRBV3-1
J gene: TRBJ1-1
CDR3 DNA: TGTGCCAGCAGCCAAGGAGGGACCACCCTAGGGACTGAAGCTTTCTTT
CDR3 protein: CASSQGGTTLGTEAFF

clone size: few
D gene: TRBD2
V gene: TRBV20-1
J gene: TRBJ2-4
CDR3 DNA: TGCAGTGCTAGAGATCAAAGCGGGAGGAACATTCAGTACTTC
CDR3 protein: CSARDQSGRNIQYF

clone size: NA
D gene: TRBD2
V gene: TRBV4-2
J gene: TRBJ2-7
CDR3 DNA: TGTGCCAGCAGCCAAGGGGCCCGGACTAGCGGGGTAGGGGAGCAGTACTTC
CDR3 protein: CASSQGARTSGVGEQYF

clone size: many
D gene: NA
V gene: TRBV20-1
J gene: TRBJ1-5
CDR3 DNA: TGCAGTGCTAGGGCCCACAGGAATAGCAATCAGCCCCAGCATTTT
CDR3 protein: CSARAHRNSNQPQHF

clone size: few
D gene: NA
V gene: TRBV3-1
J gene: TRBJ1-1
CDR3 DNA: TGTGCCAGCAGCCTCGTCTCGGGTGAAGCTTTCTTT
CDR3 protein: CASSLVSGEAFF

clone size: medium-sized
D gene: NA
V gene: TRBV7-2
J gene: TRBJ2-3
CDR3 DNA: TGTGCCAGCAGCCGCACAGATACGCAGTATTTT
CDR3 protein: CASSRTDTQYF

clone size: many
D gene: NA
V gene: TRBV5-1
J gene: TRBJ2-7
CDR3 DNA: TGCGCCAGCAGCTTGAATTTGGAGCAGTACTTC
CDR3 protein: CASSLNLEQYF

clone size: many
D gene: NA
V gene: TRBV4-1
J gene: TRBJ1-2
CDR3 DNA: TGCGCCAGCAGCCAAGGAAATGATCTGGGGGCCAACTATGGCTACACCTTC
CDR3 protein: CASSQGNDLGANYGYTF

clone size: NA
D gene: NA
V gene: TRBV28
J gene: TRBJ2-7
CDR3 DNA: TGTGCCAGCAAGACAGTGACCTACGAGCAGTACTTC
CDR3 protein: CASKTVTYEQYF

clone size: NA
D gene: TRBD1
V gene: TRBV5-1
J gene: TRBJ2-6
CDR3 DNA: TGCGCCAGCAGCGAGGACAGGGGGGCGATCTCTGGGGCCAACGTCCTGACTTTC
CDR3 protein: CASSEDRGAISGANVLTF

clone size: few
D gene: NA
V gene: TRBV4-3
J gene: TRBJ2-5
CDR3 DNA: TGCGCCAGCAGCCAAGATTATTGGCAGCAAGAGACCCAGTACTTC
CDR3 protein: CASSQDYWQQETQYF

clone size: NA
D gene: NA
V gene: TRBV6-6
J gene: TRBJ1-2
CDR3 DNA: TGTGCCAGCAGTCTTACATGGGGCGATGGCTACACCTTC
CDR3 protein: CASSLTWGDGYTF

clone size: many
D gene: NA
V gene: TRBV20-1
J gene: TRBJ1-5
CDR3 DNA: TGCAGTGCTAGAGCCCAGGGACAGCCCCAGCATTTT
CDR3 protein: CSARAQGQPQHF

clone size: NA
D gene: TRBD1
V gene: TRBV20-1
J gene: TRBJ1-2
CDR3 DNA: TGCAGTGCTAAACCGCAGGGGGCTAACTATGGCTACACCTTC
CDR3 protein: CSAKPQGANYGYTF

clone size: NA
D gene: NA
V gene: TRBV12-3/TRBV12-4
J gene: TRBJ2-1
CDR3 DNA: TGTGCCAGCGGGTGGGGAGAGCAGTTCTTC
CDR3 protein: CASGWGEQFF

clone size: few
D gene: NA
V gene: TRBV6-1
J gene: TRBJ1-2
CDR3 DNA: TGTGCCAGCAGTGAAATAATTACAGACCACTATGGCTACACCTTC
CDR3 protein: CASSEIITDHYGYTF

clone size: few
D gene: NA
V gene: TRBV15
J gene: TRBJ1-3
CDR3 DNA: TGTGCCACCAGCAGAGATAAGGGATCGCGCGGAAACACCATATATTTT
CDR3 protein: CATSRDKGSRGNTIYF

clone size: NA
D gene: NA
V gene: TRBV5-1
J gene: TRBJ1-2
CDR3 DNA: TGCGCCAGCAGCCCAGAAGGCGGGAACTATGGCTACACCTTC
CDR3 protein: CASSPEGGNYGYTF

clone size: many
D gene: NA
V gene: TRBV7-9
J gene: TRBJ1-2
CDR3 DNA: TGTGCCAGCAGCTTGGAAGAGGGATCTAACTATGGCTACACCTTC
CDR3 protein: CASSLEEGSNYGYTF

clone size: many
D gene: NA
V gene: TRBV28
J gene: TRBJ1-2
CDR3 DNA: TGTGCCAGCAGTTTACCAGCTGCTAACTATGGCTACACCTTC
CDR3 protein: CASSLPAANYGYTF

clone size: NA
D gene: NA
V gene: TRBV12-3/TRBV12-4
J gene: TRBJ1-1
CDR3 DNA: TGTGCCAGCAGTTTAGTCGGGGGAGGGGGGATCTCTGAAGCTTTCTTT
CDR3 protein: CASSLVGGGGISEAFF

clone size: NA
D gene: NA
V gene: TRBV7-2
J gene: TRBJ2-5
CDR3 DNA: TGTGCCAGCAGCCTAAACGGCCGAGGCGGCGAGACCCAGTACTTC
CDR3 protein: CASSLNGRGGETQYF

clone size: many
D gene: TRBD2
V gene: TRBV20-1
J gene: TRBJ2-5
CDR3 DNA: TGCAGTGCTAGAGTTCCTAGCGGGGTGGAGACCCAGTACTTC
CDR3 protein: CSARVPSGVETQYF